This T cell receptor beta chain was sequenced in a study of human T cells and chemical hapten exposure (dated by TCRdb to the early 2020s). Context from the whole study: For sensitization, 2% DPC in acetone was applied to an approximately 2 cm by approximately 2 cm area of upper inner arm skin. Throughout the study period of 20 to 25 weeks, patients also received therapeutic DPC doses to the scalp every week. Patch testing was performed on the upper back with Finn chambers containing 0.01% DPC, and the patch tests were scored after 6 days according to International Contact Dermatitis Research Group standards. Most of the patients in the cohort were female, and the cohort covered alopecia areata with under or over 50% scalp involvement, alopecia totalis and alopecia universalis. Libraries were pooled for sequencing, and per-sample TCR yields varied mainly because of small differences in library volumes within the pool. In alopecia patients, the study followed how the peripheral blood TCR repertoire changed in vivo over primary and secondary sensitization to diphenylcyclopropenone (DPC), a hapten. Blood samples were taken from patients before sensitization (week 0) and at 2, 6 and about 24 weeks after DPC sensitization. Blood for TCR sequencing was provided by twenty-nine alopecia patients at one to four time points (pre-sensitization, 2, 6 and 24 weeks).

V and J are truncated by 3 bases and 8 bases respectively, leaving an intervening sequence of 10 bases. CDR1 LGHNA and CDR2 YNFKEQ were looked up in the germline V gene. Spanning cysteine to phenylalanine, the CDR3 consists of 13 amino acids. Only CDR3 DNA is held: 39 bases, read in frame from base 1. The research as a whole found: Alopecia, a presumed autoimmune disease, was present in all patients, so the immune response of the patients might differ from that of healthy individuals. Expanded TCRs formed significantly more large CDR3 similarity clusters than pre-sensitization or healthy control sets, consistent with antigen-driven responses. Patch test score correlated positively with the number of PT1 expanded TCRs, reaching significance at thresholds 8, 16 and 32 but not at 4. After repeated subsampling, the strength of the expansion versus patch-test correlation and the threshold at which it became significant changed. DPC sensitization did not change the number of TCRs with a frequency above 1 in 1000, and there was no evidence of changes in global repertoire structure.

Receptor libraries were prepared by RACE. For sequencing, a NextSeq 500 was employed. Library preparation attached unique molecular identifiers to individual cDNA molecules for quantitative, reproducible TCR counting. Each blood RNA sample was used to sequence both TCR alpha and TCR beta chains. Concerning the study's data processing: Samples had a median of 95,638 TCRs, with a range from about 23,224 to 750,000. V, J and CDR3 annotation of the TCR reads was performed with the Decombinator software suite. To make PS versus PT1 abundance plots, every sample was subsampled to the same number of TCRs (28,000). TCRs were defined as expanded if absent before sensitization and observed at least eight times at the 2-week time point. TCRdb cleaned the public reads at Q25 with fastp, built clones with MiXCR and kept in-frame beta chains. Every distinct CDR3 protein forms one entry, paired with its most common genes and DNA. TCRdb assigned the V and J calls; the authors' analysis was not used. This sample comprises about 350,000 distinct CDR3 sequences, over 6% of them detected only once. The ten largest clones add up to around 6% of the sample.

This clonotype was counted a few times. No cognate antigen has been identified for it. No base quality values were provided; no much bigger clone lies one nucleotide off. Read against the paper, the sample's time point label means: patch test 2, 6 weeks after DPC sensitization. The sample's treatment or condition label is to be understood as: therapeutic diphenylcyclopropenone sensitization with weekly scalp DPC. At every patch-test visit, the blood draw took place before the patch test was put on. Eligible patients were aged 18 to 70, diagnosed with alopecia, deemed suitable for DPC therapy, and excluded if pregnant. Unfractionated whole blood was collected in Tempus Blood RNA tubes, and total RNA was extracted from that blood.

This chain joins TRBV4-2 to TRBJ1-4; no D gene is confidently identified. The sequencing used whole blood, collected in connection with sensitization to the hapten diphenylcyclopropenone (DPC). The origin of this receptor is a woman under 30 with alopecia areata. Some clones in this sample may be carry-over from other donors' samples. The CDR3 protein sequence reads: CASSQGVREKLFF. The DNA reads as follows: TGTGCCAGCAGCCAGGGAGTAAGGGAAAAACTGTTTTTT.